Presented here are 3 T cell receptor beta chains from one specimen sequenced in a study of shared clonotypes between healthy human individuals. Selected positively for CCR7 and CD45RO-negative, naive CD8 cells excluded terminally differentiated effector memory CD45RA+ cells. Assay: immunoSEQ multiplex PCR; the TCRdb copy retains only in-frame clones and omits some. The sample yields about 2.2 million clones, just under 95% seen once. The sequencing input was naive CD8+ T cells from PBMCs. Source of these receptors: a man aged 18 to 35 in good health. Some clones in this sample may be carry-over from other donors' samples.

The CDR3 sequence is CASTPRDRQQETQYF. The CDR3 bases are TGTGCCAGCACCCCCAGGGACAGACAACAAGAGACCCAGTACTTC. This chain uses TRBV13 with TRBJ2-5; 7 bases are a match to TRBD1. V was pared by 7 bases and J by 2 bases, with 10 bases of the junction left unmatched. Germline V gives CDR1 PRHDT, CDR2 FYEKMQ (reference sequence). The length of the CDR3 is 15 residues. Variable domain in full (rest from reference TRBV13 and TRBJ2-5): AAGVIQSPRHLIKEKRETATLKCYPIPRHDTVYWYQQGPGQDPQFLISFYEKMQSDKGSIPDRFSAQQFSDYHSELNMSSLELGDSALYFCASTPRDRQQETQYFGPGTRLLVL.

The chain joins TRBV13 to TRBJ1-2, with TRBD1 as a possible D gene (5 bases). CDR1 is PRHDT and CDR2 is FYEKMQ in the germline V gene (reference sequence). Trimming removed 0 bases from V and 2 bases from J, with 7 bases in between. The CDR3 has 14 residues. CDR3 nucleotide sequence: TGTGCCAGCAGCTTAGGCAGACAGAACTATGGCTACACCTTC. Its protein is CASSLGRQNYGYTF.

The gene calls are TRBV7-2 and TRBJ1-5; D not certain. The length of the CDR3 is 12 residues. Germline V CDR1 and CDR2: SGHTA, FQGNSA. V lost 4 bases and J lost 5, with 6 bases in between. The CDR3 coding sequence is TGTGCCAGCAGCTGGTTTGATCAGCCCCAGCATTTT. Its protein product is CASSWFDQPQHF.